What follows describes a single T cell receptor beta chain. This entry belongs to a study of patients and donors after allogeneic stem cell transplantation. TCRdb ran MiXCR on the RT-PCR reads and lists one entry per CDR3 protein. Counted here are about 230,000 distinct CDR3 sequences, roughly 13% occurring once; the ten biggest clones make up 11%. This CDR3 is built from 14 residues. V dropped 7 bases and J dropped 0 bases, with 12 bases sitting between them. CDR1 is ENHRY, CDR2 SYGVKD, per germline. The rearrangement links TRBV10-3 to TRBJ2-5; no clear D. Sequencing was performed on blood, either unsorted or a sorted T cell fraction (not recorded which). This sequence originates from a human donor who was either an allogeneic HSCT recipient or a stem cell or donor lymphocyte infusion donor (not recorded which). It is not recorded whose cells these are; they may come from a transplant donor. This CDR3 reads CAIKRSTNQETQYF. The CDR3, as DNA: TGTGCCATCAAACGATCTACCAACCAAGAGACCCAGTACTTC.